These T cell receptor beta chains were read from a single sample in a study of shared clonotypes between healthy human individuals. Repertoires were generated with immunoSEQ multiplex PCR, while TCRdb's copy carries only in-frame clones and drops some. Of about 1 million clones in the sample, more than 65% are singletons; the top ten hold roughly 1.5%. The sample taken for sequencing was memory CD4+ T cells sorted from blood. The receptors were sampled from a man aged 18 to 30 in good health. CDR3s include the opening cysteine and the closing phenylalanine or tryptophan. The D gene is left open where the match is weak. A clone size is listed for some rows: how often the clone was seen (once, few, many), or a class if it is expanded.

abundance,d_gene,v_gene,j_gene,CDR3nt,CDR3aa
few,-,TRBV30,TRBJ1-6,TGTGCCTGGAGGGGACCGGAGAATTCACCCCTCCACTTT,CAWRGPENSPLHF
-,-,TRBV5-5,TRBJ1-5,TGTGCCAGCAGCCAGACAGGAAAGCAGCCCCAGCATTTT,CASSQTGKQPQHF
-,-,TRBV7-2,TRBJ1-1,TGTGCCAGCAGCTTAATACTGGGAGAAGCTTTCTTT,CASSLILGEAFF
-,TRBD1,TRBV7-2,TRBJ1-3,TGTGCCAGCAGCACCGGAGGGACAGGGAAGGGAAACACCATATATTTT,CASSTGGTGKGNTIYF
-,-,TRBV7-8,TRBJ1-3,TGTGCCAGCAGCTTTGAGAGCTCTGGAAACACCATATATTTT,CASSFESSGNTIYF
few,-,TRBV5-5,TRBJ1-5,TGTGCCAGCAGCAGCCACGGGCGCGATCAGCCCCAGCATTTT,CASSSHGRDQPQHF
few,-,TRBV7-2,TRBJ2-3,TGTGCCAGCAGCTTAGATTGGGTTTCCACAGATACGCAGTATTTT,CASSLDWVSTDTQYF
-,-,TRBV5-1,TRBJ2-5,TGCGCCAGCAGCTTAGGTGGCAGCCCCATACAAGAGACCCAGTACTTC,CASSLGGSPIQETQYF
-,-,TRBV7-2,TRBJ1-6,TGTGCCAGCAGCTCCGACATTTATAATTCACCCCTCCACTTT,CASSSDIYNSPLHF
-,-,TRBV6-1,TRBJ2-7,TGTGCCAGCAAAGGGAACAATCCCTACGAGCAGTACTTC,CASKGNNPYEQYF
-,TRBD2,TRBV27,TRBJ2-3,TGTGCCAGCAGTTATGGACTAGCCCACAAGGGCACAGATACGCAGTATTTT,CASSYGLAHKGTDTQYF
many,TRBD2,TRBV19,TRBJ2-1,TGTGCCAGTAGTGTAGGGACTAGTGGTCGCAATGAGCAGTTCTTC,CASSVGTSGRNEQFF
few,-,TRBV12-1,TRBJ1-2,TGTGCCAGCAGCTTTAGGGGACACCCTAACTATGGCTACACCTTC,CASSFRGHPNYGYTF
-,-,TRBV14,TRBJ1-1,TGTGCCAGCAGCCAAGATAATTTGGGTCAGGCTTTCTTT,CASSQDNLGQAFF
-,TRBD1,TRBV6-1,TRBJ1-2,TGTGCCAGCAGCGTTGAACAGGGGGCGAATGGCTACACCTTC,CASSVEQGANGYTF
-,TRBD2,TRBV11-2,TRBJ2-5,TGTGCCAGCACCCCCGGGGGGAGAGAGACCCAGTACTTC,CASTPGGRETQYF
-,-,TRBV18,TRBJ2-2,TGTGCCAGCTCCCCAGTTATCGGGGAGCTGTTTTTT,CASSPVIGELFF
-,-,TRBV6-1,TRBJ1-1,TGTGCCAGCAGTGAAGTGACCCGGACAGCTTTCTTT,CASSEVTRTAFF
-,-,TRBV9,TRBJ2-1,TGTGCCAGCAGCGTAGACCGGAATGAGCAGTTCTTC,CASSVDRNEQFF
-,-,TRBV5-1,TRBJ2-1,TGCGCCAGCAGCCCCGACTTTGCGGGCAACTACAATGAGCAGTTCTTC,CASSPDFAGNYNEQFF
few,TRBD1,TRBV11-2,TRBJ2-7,TGTGCCAGCAGCTTAGATCGGCAGGGGGCTTACGAGCAGTACTTC,CASSLDRQGAYEQYF
-,-,TRBV5-6,TRBJ2-7,TGTGCCAGCAGCTTGTTTCGGGGTCTCGAGCAGTACTTC,CASSLFRGLEQYF
-,-,TRBV11-2,TRBJ1-1,TGTGCCAGCAGCTTAGGGCCGCAGAACACTGAAGCTTTCTTT,CASSLGPQNTEAFF
-,-,TRBV28,TRBJ1-3,TGTGCCAGCAGCGCCGCGAGGTCTGGAAACACCATATATTTT,CASSAARSGNTIYF
-,TRBD1,TRBV2,TRBJ2-3,TGTGCCAGCAGATCCGGGACAGGGGGTTTCGGGGGCACAGATACGCAGTATTTT,CASRSGTGGFGGTDTQYF
-,-,TRBV5-1,TRBJ2-5,TGCGCCAGCAGCTTAGCTCAAGAGACCCAGTACTTC,CASSLAQETQYF
-,TRBD2,TRBV11-2,TRBJ2-2,TGTGCCAGCACTTTGCAGCGGGGCGGGGAGCTGTTTTTT,CASTLQRGGELFF
-,-,TRBV5-1,TRBJ2-2,TGCGCCAGCACCGTTGGAGGCGGGGACACGAACACCGGGGAGCTGTTTTTT,CASTVGGGDTNTGELFF
-,-,TRBV10-3,TRBJ2-5,TGTGCCATCAGTGACAGGGAGGAGACCCAGTACTTC,CAISDREETQYF
many,TRBD1,TRBV27,TRBJ2-7,TGTGCCAGTAAAGTCGGGACAGGCCTATACGAGCAGTACTTC,CASKVGTGLYEQYF
few,-,TRBV19,TRBJ1-5,TGTGCCAGTAGCGGACGGGCCGAGGGGAGCAATCAGCCCCAGCATTTT,CASSGRAEGSNQPQHF
-,-,TRBV18,TRBJ2-2,TGTGCCAGCTCACAAATGAATATTGCAGCCGCCGGGGAGCTGTTTTTT,CASSQMNIAAAGELFF
-,-,TRBV6-1,TRBJ2-5,TGTGCCACCGCGGGGTCGGAGACCCAGTACTTC,CATAGSETQYF
-,-,TRBV19,TRBJ1-6,TGTGCCAGTAGTATCGGAGCGGCCAGAGCCTCCTTTAATTCACCCCTCCACTTT,CASSIGAARASFNSPLHF
-,-,TRBV9,TRBJ1-2,TGTGCCAGCAGCGGGGGGGCAGGTAACTATGGCTACACCTTC,CASSGGAGNYGYTF
once,-,TRBV9,TRBJ2-7,TGTGCCAGCAGCGTAGACGTGGGAAGCTCCTACGAGCAGTACTTC,CASSVDVGSSYEQYF
-,TRBD1,TRBV4-2,TRBJ1-4,TGTGCCAGCAGCCAGGGGGGGACAGGCGGAAAACTGTTTTTT,CASSQGGTGGKLFF
-,TRBD1,TRBV5-1,TRBJ2-7,TGCGCCAGCAGCTTCACGGGACAGGGCCCCTACGAGCAGTACTTC,CASSFTGQGPYEQYF
few,TRBD2,TRBV30,TRBJ2-2,TGTGCCTGGAGCGGACTAGCGGGAACCGGGGAGCTGTTTTTT,CAWSGLAGTGELFF
-,-,TRBV30,TRBJ2-1,TGTGCCTGGACCTCCCTTGGGAGCTCCTACAATGAGCAGTTCTTC,CAWTSLGSSYNEQFF
-,-,TRBV14,TRBJ2-1,TGTGCCAGCAGCCTGGGCGGGGGCTTCTACAATGAGCAGTTCTTC,CASSLGGGFYNEQFF
-,-,TRBV5-1,TRBJ1-1,TGCGCCAGCAGCCAACAGGTCTACACTGAAGCTTTCTTT,CASSQQVYTEAFF
-,-,TRBV11-2,TRBJ2-7,TGTGCCAGCAGCTTCGGGGATGCCTACGAGCAGTACTTC,CASSFGDAYEQYF
once,-,TRBV2,TRBJ2-5,TGTGCCAGCGAACGGGATTCGGAAGAGACCCAGTACTTC,CASERDSEETQYF
-,-,TRBV19,TRBJ2-7,TGTGCCAGTAGTAACCCGGGACACACTTACGAGCAGTACTTC,CASSNPGHTYEQYF